The sample holds a few counts of the clone carrying this T cell receptor (beta chain). In the original analysis: How many nucleated cells were present was estimated from reference gene primer amplification. The protocol was immunoSEQ multiplex PCR, while the TCRdb copy is restricted to in-frame clones and leaves out a portion. V and J calls and clone size are those listed in that table; D and trimming were worked out from the DNA. The data hold about 260,000 clones, with 86% observed a single time. Germline CDR1 is MNHEY and CDR2 is SMNVEV (reference sequence). The CDR3 runs to 15 residues. V lost 5 bases to trimming and J lost 2 bases; unmatched junction nucleotides: 7. This record comes from a study of blood T cell repertoires in COVID-19. Study overall: Samples of COVID-19 (acute and convalescent) were obtained from the United States, Italy and Spain.

The TCR comes from a man aged 40-55 years with active or convalescent COVID-19. Source material: peripheral blood. This chain links TRBV27 with TRBJ1-2, with 8 bases matching TRBD1. The CDR3 bases are TGTGCCAGCAGTACGGGTCGGACAGGGAACTATGGCTACACCTTC. It is translated as CASSTGRTGNYGYTF.